This is a list of T cell receptor beta chains from one sample in a study of naive and memory T cell subsets. TCRdb ran MiXCR on the UMI-ligation and nested PCR reads and lists one entry per CDR3 protein. The data hold about 90,000 distinct CDR3 sequences, with over 7% observed a single time. Material: central memory CD4+ T cells from blood. The receptors come from a human donor in good health. The CDR3 runs from the conserved cysteine through the conserved F or W. The D gene is left open where the match is weak. Clone sizes are given selectively: once, few, many, or a class where the clone is expanded.

d_call	clone_size	v_call	j_call	cdr3_nt	cdr3_aa
TRBD2	few	TRBV5-1	TRBJ2-5	TGCGCCAGCAGCTTGGCCTCCGGCGGGGGAGGACGGGAGACCCAGTACTTC	CASSLASGGGGRETQYF
-	few	TRBV2	TRBJ1-4	TGTGCCAGCAGTGAAGCGAAGGCCCGTAATGAAAAACTGTTTTTT	CASSEAKARNEKLFF
TRBD1	many	TRBV19	TRBJ1-5	TGTGCCAGTAGTACCCGACAGGGAACTCGTCGGAATCAGCCCCAGCATTTT	CASSTRQGTRRNQPQHF
-	many	TRBV19	TRBJ1-1	TGTGCCAGTAGTACAGGACAGCCGAACACTGAAGCTTTCTTT	CASSTGQPNTEAFF
-	many	TRBV5-6	TRBJ1-1	TGTGCCAGCAGCCTGGGCCCGGGTCCGCGACCGAATTTT	CASSLGPGPRPNF
-	many	TRBV11-2	TRBJ1-3	TGTGCCAGCAGCTTAGGACAATTGCTAAGAAACACCATATATTTT	CASSLGQLLRNTIYF
-	many	TRBV3-1	TRBJ2-5	TGTGCCAGCAGCCTGGGCTCGGGGTCGGAGACCCAGTACTTC	CASSLGSGSETQYF
-	few	TRBV7-7	TRBJ2-1	TGTGCCAGCAGCCCCCGACGTGACAATGAGCAGTTCTTC	CASSPRRDNEQFF
TRBD1	many	TRBV6-2/TRBV6-3	TRBJ1-1	TGTGCCAGCAGCCAGACAGGGACAGGAGGTGAAGCTTTCTTT	CASSQTGTGGEAFF
TRBD1	few	TRBV29-1	TRBJ2-5	TGCAGCGTTGTGCAGGGGGCAGGACGAGAGACCCAGTACTTC	CSVVQGAGRETQYF
-	-	TRBV15	TRBJ2-1	TGTGCCACCAGCAGCGGCAAATCGGACCTTAAGCAGTTCTTC	CATSSGKSDLKQFF
-	many	TRBV29-1	TRBJ2-5	TGCAGCGTTGTATCTGGGCGGGAGACCCAGTACTTC	CSVVSGRETQYF
-	few	TRBV6-2/TRBV6-3	TRBJ2-7	TGTGCCAGCAGTACAGGAACAGGGACCTACGAGCAGTACTTC	CASSTGTGTYEQYF
-	many	TRBV9	TRBJ1-3	TGTGCCAGCAGCGTCGAAGTCGGGACATCCGGAAACACCATATATTTT	CASSVEVGTSGNTIYF
TRBD1	few	TRBV15	TRBJ1-1	TGTGCCACCAGCAGAGCCGGACAGGCGAACACTGAAGCTTTCTTT	CATSRAGQANTEAFF
-	few	TRBV20-1	TRBJ2-7	TGCAGTGCTAGTGTGAAGTCGGGGCTGTACTTC	CSASVKSGLYF
TRBD1	many	TRBV29-1	TRBJ1-2	TGCAGCGTCGGGGACAGGAGCACCGACTATGGCTACACCTTC	CSVGDRSTDYGYTF
-	many	TRBV12-3/TRBV12-4	TRBJ1-3	TGTGCCAGCAGGGGGAGGGGAAACACCATATATTTT	CASRGRGNTIYF
-	many	TRBV3-1	TRBJ2-5	TGTGCCAGCCTACAGGGCGGGAGTAGGGAGACCCAGTACTTC	CASLQGGSRETQYF
-	many	TRBV20-1	TRBJ1-1	TGCAGTGCTATGACGTCCGGGCGGAACACTGAAGCTTTCTTT	CSAMTSGRNTEAFF
TRBD2	many	TRBV9	TRBJ2-3	TGTGCCAGCAGCCCCCGTATCGTAGCGGGGACCACAGATACGCAGTATTTT	CASSPRIVAGTTDTQYF
-	many	TRBV19	TRBJ2-3	TGTGCCACCCGGACTCGCGGAGATACGCAGTATTTT	CATRTRGDTQYF
-	-	TRBV5-1	TRBJ2-1	TGCGCCAGCAGCCTCGGAGGTATGCTTACAGCTGAGCAGTTCTTC	CASSLGGMLTAEQFF
-	-	TRBV3-1	TRBJ1-6	TGTGCCAGCAGGAGCGGGGAACTACATAATTCACCCCTCCACTTT	CASRSGELHNSPLHF
-	few	TRBV7-3	TRBJ2-2	TGTGCCAGCAGCGTTAGCGGAGTTAACACCGGGGAGCTGTTTTTT	CASSVSGVNTGELFF
-	many	TRBV10-3	TRBJ1-1	TGTGCCATCAGTGCCGTTGACATCATGAACACTGAAGCTTTCTTT	CAISAVDIMNTEAFF
-	-	TRBV20-1	TRBJ1-5	TGCAGTGCTAGGGCGGGGGTAAACAATCAGCCCCAGCATTTT	CSARAGVNNQPQHF
-	-	TRBV6-6	TRBJ1-3	TGTGCCAGCACCACTATGGGGGTATCTGGAAACACCATATATTTT	CASTTMGVSGNTIYF
TRBD1	many	TRBV18	TRBJ1-2	TGTGCCAGCTCACTCCGGGACAGGCCCGACAGTGGCTACACCTTC	CASSLRDRPDSGYTF
-	many	TRBV20-1	TRBJ1-6	TGCAGTGCTAGTCCAGGGGCAGGTTCACCCCTCCACTTT	CSASPGAGSPLHF
-	many	TRBV29-1	TRBJ1-1	TGCAGCGTTGAAGACTCTGGGGGAACAGTTAACACTGAAGCTTTCTTT	CSVEDSGGTVNTEAFF
-	-	TRBV7-9	TRBJ2-7	TGTGCCAGCAGCTTAATGGAGGGGGAGATCTACGAGCAGTACTTC	CASSLMEGEIYEQYF
-	-	TRBV21-1	TRBJ2-7	TGTGCCAGCAGCAAAAAGGGGGAGAAGTCTACCTACGAGCAGTACTTC	CASSKKGEKSTYEQYF
TRBD1	-	TRBV28	TRBJ1-1	TGTGCCAGCAGCACCATAGGAGCGGGACAGACCAACACTGAAGCTTTCTTT	CASSTIGAGQTNTEAFF
-	few	TRBV12-3/TRBV12-4	TRBJ1-5	TGTGCCAGCAGTTCCCGGATCCGCAATCAGCCCCAGCATTTT	CASSSRIRNQPQHF
TRBD2	many	TRBV7-7	TRBJ2-1	TGTGCTAGCAGCCTAGGGACTAGCGGGAGCAATGAGCAGTTCTTC	CASSLGTSGSNEQFF
-	many	TRBV2	TRBJ2-7	TGTGCCAGCGGCAGGGAATACGAGCAGTACTTC	CASGREYEQYF
-	many	TRBV24-1	TRBJ1-5	TGTGCCACCAGTGCTCGCGGGCAGGGCGCGCATCAGCCCCAGCATTTT	CATSARGQGAHQPQHF
TRBD1	few	TRBV6-2/TRBV6-3	TRBJ2-1	TGTGCCAGCAGTGTACAGGGGGCCGGGCAGTTCTTC	CASSVQGAGQFF
-	-	TRBV3-1	TRBJ2-5	TGTGCCAGCAGCTCTCTAGTAAAAGAGACCCAGTACTTC	CASSSLVKETQYF
-	few	TRBV29-1	TRBJ2-2	TGCAGCGTGCGGTGGGGGACCGGGGAGCTGTTTTTT	CSVRWGTGELFF
TRBD1	-	TRBV6-5	TRBJ2-1	TGTGCCAGCAGTCGGGGACAGGGGGCATACAATGAGCAGTTCTTC	CASSRGQGAYNEQFF
-	many	TRBV3-1	TRBJ1-1	TGTGCCAGCAGCCCCCCCGTGAGGGGTGGATACACTGAAGCTTTCTTT	CASSPPVRGGYTEAFF
-	many	TRBV7-9	TRBJ1-6	TGTGCCAGCAGCTTAGCTGCGGGGGGGAATTCACCCCTCCACTTT	CASSLAAGGNSPLHF